The clone carrying this TCR beta chain has only a few counts. The time point: pre-sensitization, week 0. Treatment of the sample: therapeutic diphenylcyclopropenone sensitization with weekly scalp DPC. These data are taken from a study of human T cells and chemical hapten exposure. The CDR3 runs to 14 residues. Trimming took 5 bases from V and 8 from J; bases not matched to a gene: 10. The V gene's germline CDR1 is DFQATT and CDR2 SNEGSKA (reference sequence). Each CDR3 protein gets one entry after TCRdb re-called the RACE reads with MiXCR. The sample includes about 350,000 distinct CDR3 sequences, about 5% of them seen just once.

This TCR came from a woman younger than 30 with alopecia areata. Some clones in this sample may be carry-over from other donors' samples. The specimen was whole blood, collected in connection with sensitization to the hapten diphenylcyclopropenone (DPC). The genes are TRBV20-1 and TRBJ1-4, with 8 bases fitting TRBD1. The CDR3 DNA reads as TGCAGTGCTCTCCCGTACGGGACAGGAGAAAAACTGTTTTTT. This gives the protein CSALPYGTGEKLFF.